This T cell receptor beta chain originates from a study of tumor-infiltrating lymphocytes in oesophageal squamous cell carcinoma (dated by TCRdb to the mid-2010s). A word on this clonotype: Its target antigen remains unknown. Base quality data are lacking; no much larger clone is found one base away.

The method behind the library was PCR. The instrument was an Illumina HiSeq 2000. Through fastp at Q25 and MiXCR, TCRdb rebuilt clones from the public reads, retaining in-frame beta chains. Each CDR3 protein gets just one entry, which takes the most common genes and DNA from the rows behind it. For this sample the table gives approximately 17,000 distinct CDR3 sequences, of which 44% were detected only once. The ten largest clonotypes hold about 42% of the sample. The CDR3 runs 13 amino acids, cysteine and phenylalanine included. The kept DNA is CDR3 alone, 39 bases in frame from the first base. CDR1 and CDR2 were assigned from the germline V gene as KGHSH and LQKENI. The germline V end is reduced by 3 bases and the J end by 7 bases; junction bases left unmatched: 3.

Sequencing was performed on blood. The receptor was isolated from a female donor with esophageal squamous cell carcinoma. Recombination linked TRBV18 to TRBJ2-1; 7 bases in the junction line up with TRBD1. The CDR3 loop reads CASSPGTENEQFF. The nucleotide sequence reads as follows: TGTGCCAGCTCACCGGGGACAGAAAATGAGCAGTTCTTC.